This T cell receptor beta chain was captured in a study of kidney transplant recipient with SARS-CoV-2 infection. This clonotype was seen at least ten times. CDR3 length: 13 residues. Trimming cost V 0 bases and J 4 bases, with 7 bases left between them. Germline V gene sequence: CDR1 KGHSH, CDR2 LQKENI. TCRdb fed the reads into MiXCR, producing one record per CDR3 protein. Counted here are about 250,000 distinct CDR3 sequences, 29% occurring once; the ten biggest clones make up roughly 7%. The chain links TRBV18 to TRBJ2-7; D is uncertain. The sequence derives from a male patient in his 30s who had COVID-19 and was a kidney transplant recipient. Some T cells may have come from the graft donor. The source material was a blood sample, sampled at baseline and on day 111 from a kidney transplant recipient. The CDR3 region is CASSPPLEYEQYF. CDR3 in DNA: TGTGCCAGCTCACCACCGCTAGAATACGAGCAGTACTTC. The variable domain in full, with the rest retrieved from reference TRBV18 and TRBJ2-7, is NAGVMQNPRHLVRRRGQEARLRCSPMKGHSHVYWYRQLPEEGLKFMVYLQKENIIDESGMPKERFSAEFPKEGPSILRIQQVVRGDSAAYFCASSPPLEYEQYFGPGTRLTVT.